One TCR beta chain is described in this entry. Antigen specificity is unknown. Template switching added a universal primer binding site, and final cDNA carried unique molecular identifiers. TCRdb fed the 5' RACE reads into MiXCR, producing one record per CDR3 protein. The sample has 450,000 or so distinct CDR3 sequences; less than 25% are singletons. The V gene's germline CDR1 is KGHDR and CDR2 SFDVKD. The CDR3 runs to 16 residues. V was pared by 4 bases and J by 4 bases, with 6 bases of the junction left unmatched. This record comes from a study of identical twins. General study results and limits: Out-of-frame alpha sequences shared by twins were enriched for low generation probability. Models underpredicted monozygotic twin sharing of out-of-frame TCR alpha.

The same specimen was also included in a second study, on T cells expressing NK-cell markers. That source adds: As a fraction of CD8+ T cells, dominant NKG2C+ clonotypes reached roughly 1.0-7.5% in six donors.

The chain joins TRBV24-1 to TRBJ2-5; TRBD1 agrees at 12 bases. This receptor was identified in a woman aged 18-29 years in good health. The sequenced sample consisted of CD4+ T cells sorted from blood. CDR3 bases: TGTGCCACCAGTGAAGGGACAGGGGGCTCGGGAGAGACCCAGTACTTC. This encodes CATSEGTGGSGETQYF.